These 32 T cell receptor beta chains came from one sample sequenced in a study of HIV-infected patients and healthy controls. Alpha and beta constant-region primers primed reverse transcription of around 500 ng RNA. Alpha and beta chain libraries were made separately by chain-specific third strand synthesis with multiplexing indices. TCRdb redid the calling of the 5' RACE reads with MiXCR, one entry per CDR3 protein. The sample records 19,000 or so distinct CDR3 sequences, under 9.5% being singletons. Follow-up blood was drawn about 14 weeks, roughly three months, after antiretroviral therapy began. No cell fractionation was done, so the repertoire covers all unsorted peripheral blood T cells. The sequenced sample was blood, obtained during antiretroviral therapy. These receptors all stem from an adult with HIV infection.

This clonotype was seen repeatedly, ten times or more. The chain has TRBV4-1 and TRBJ2-1; 8 positions match TRBD2. The CDR3 sequence is 16 residues long. J gave up 7 bases and V 0 bases, and 8 bases lay outside the gene matches. The V gene's germline CDR1 is MGHRA and CDR2 YSYEKL. In nucleotides, the CDR3 is TGCGCCAGCAGCCAAGATAGCCTAGCGGGTGGTAATGAGCAGTTCTTC. This codes for CASSQDSLAGGNEQFF.

The rearrangement uses TRBV4-1 and TRBJ2-1; TRBD1 or TRBD2 may be the D gene (5 bases each). V was trimmed by 0 bases and J by 7 bases, leaving 22 bases between them. Germline V lookup: CDR1 MGHRA, CDR2 YSYEKL. The CDR3 covers 18 residues. Here the CDR3 reads CASSQDGADTTGLNEQFF. The CDR3 region has the DNA TGCGCCAGCAGCCAAGATGGCGCGGACACCACGGGGTTGAATGAGCAGTTCTTC.

CDR3 nucleotides: TGTGCCAGTAGAGAGTTAACTAGTAACCCTTCCTACAATGAGCAGTTCTTC. Translation gives CASRELTSNPSYNEQFF. This chain joins TRBV28 and TRBJ2-1; a possible D gene is TRBD2 (5 bases). The CDR3 covers 17 residues. The V end lost 9 bases, the J end lost 1 base, and 22 bases lay between the germline ends. From germline, CDR1 is MDHEN and CDR2 SYDVKM. The entire variable domain, with the rest obtained from reference TRBV28 and TRBJ2-1, is as follows: DVKVTQSSRYLVKRTGEKVFLECVQDMDHENMFWYRQDPGLGLRLIYFSYDVKMKEKGDIPEGYSVSREKKERFSLILESASTNQTSMYLCASRELTSNPSYNEQFFGPGTRLTVL.

In this sample, this clonotype turned up many times. The chain uses TRBV7-6 and TRBJ1-1, with TRBD1 matching over 8 bases. V shed 5 bases and J 1 base; nucleotides not matched to a gene: 6. This CDR3 contains 15 residues. Germline assignment: CDR1 SGHVS and CDR2 FNYEAQ. The CDR3: CASSPQGAQNTEAFF. The DNA for the CDR3 is TGTGCCAGCAGCCCCCAGGGGGCGCAGAACACTGAAGCTTTCTTT.

This clonotype was observed at least ten times. This chain connects TRBV15 to TRBJ2-4; D is ambiguous. This CDR3 contains 14 residues. The V and J ends lost 11 bases and 3 bases respectively, with 17 bases between them. Germline CDR1 LNHNV, CDR2 YYDKDF (reference sequence). This CDR3 reads CALGRPKSKNIQYF. The CDR3 coding sequence is TGTGCCCTCGGGCGGCCCAAAAGCAAAAACATTCAGTACTTC.

At least ten counts were recorded for this clonotype. The DNA for the CDR3 is TGTGCCAGCAGGGGGTTCATGAACACTGAAGCTTTCTTT. It translates to CASRGFMNTEAFF. V gene TRBV7-3 combines with J gene TRBJ1-1; D gene unclear. The V gene's germline CDR1 is SGHTA and CDR2 FQGTGA. The CDR3 runs 13 residues. V lost 6 bases to trimming and J lost 0 bases, with 8 bases between them. The complete variable domain, with remaining parts taken from reference TRBV7-3 and TRBJ1-1, reads GAGVSQTPSNKVTEKGKYVELRCDPISGHTALYWYRQSLGQGPEFLIYFQGTGAADDSGLPNDRFFAVRPEGSVSTLKIQRTERGDSAVYLCASRGFMNTEAFFGQGTRLTVV.

The chain links TRBV11-1 to TRBJ1-6; no firm D call. This CDR3 has 11 amino acids. CDR1 and CDR2 from the germline V gene are SGHAT and FQDESV (reference sequence). Trimming took 5 bases from V and 13 from J, leaving 9 bases between them. The CDR3 DNA reads as TGTGCCAGCAGCCACCGAGGTCCCCTCCACTTT. As protein: CASSHRGPLHF.

Many counts were recorded for this clonotype. CDR3 nucleotide sequence: TGTGCCAGCAGCCCTACACCCGCCCCGGCGGGAAACATTCAGTACTTC. This sequence encodes CASSPTPAPAGNIQYF. The chain is built from TRBV27 and TRBJ2-4, with a tentative D call TRBD2 (5 bases). This CDR3 has 16 amino acids. V lost 6 bases and J 6 bases, leaving 21 bases between the germline ends. Germline V gene lookup returns CDR1 MNHEY and CDR2 SMNVEV (reference sequence).

This clonotype was seen a few times. The genes are TRBV19 and TRBJ2-7; possibly TRBD1 or TRBD2 for D (6 bases each). Deletions cut 7 bases from V and 7 bases from J, with 23 bases between. The germline V gene has CDR1 LNHDA and CDR2 SQIVND (reference sequence). The CDR3 is 15 residues long. The CDR3 spells CASKRGAGPTMEQYF. CDR3 nucleotides: TGTGCCAGTAAAAGGGGGGCAGGCCCTACTATGGAGCAGTACTTC.

The chain combines TRBV30 with TRBJ1-5; tentative D call: TRBD1 (5 bases). The CDR3 has 16 amino acids. V lost 1 base to trimming and J lost 0 bases, with 13 bases between them. Germline CDR1 GTSNPN, CDR2 SVGIG (reference sequence). CDR3 residues: CAWSAQDWYSNQPQHF. The DNA for the CDR3 is TGTGCCTGGAGTGCACAGGATTGGTATAGCAATCAGCCCCAGCATTTT. The complete variable domain, with remaining parts taken from reference TRBV30 and TRBJ1-5, reads SQTIHQWPATLVQPVGSPLSLECTVEGTSNPNLYWYRQAAGRGLQLLFYSVGIGQISSEVPQNLSASRPQDRQFILSSKKLLLSDSGFYLCAWSAQDWYSNQPQHFGDGTRLSIL.

This clonotype was observed many times. This chain connects TRBV10-1 to TRBJ2-3, with D hard to call. CDR1 is WNHNN, CDR2 SYGVQD, per germline (reference sequence). Trimming left V 10 bases short and J 6 bases short, with 11 bases between. The CDR3 contains 11 residues. The CDR3 loop reads CAMASRDTQYF. The CDR3 DNA reads as TGCGCCATGGCCTCTCGGGATACGCAGTATTTT.

This clonotype was counted many times. The gene calls are TRBV29-1 and TRBJ2-1; 8 nucleotides align to TRBD2. From germline, CDR1 is SQVTM and CDR2 ANQGSEA. This CDR3 is 13 amino acids long. Losses at the gene ends were 7 bases for V and 4 bases for J; bases not matched to a gene: 6. The CDR3 DNA is TGCAGCGAAAGCGGGGGTGCTTACAATGAGCAGTTCTTC. It yields the protein CSESGGAYNEQFF.

This clonotype was observed many times. The genes are TRBV11-2 and TRBJ2-5; unclear D gene. V lost 0 bases and J 4 bases, leaving 15 bases between the germline ends. This CDR3 contains 16 residues. Germline V CDR1 and CDR2: SGHAT, FQNNGV. The CDR3 bases are TGTGCCAGCAGCTTAGAGGGCCCGGTACCGCCAGAGACCCAGTACTTC. Its translation is CASSLEGPVPPETQYF.

This clonotype was found many times. The chain carries TRBV19 and TRBJ2-7; 9 bases align to TRBD2. Germline V CDR1 and CDR2: LNHDA, SQIVND (reference sequence). The V segment lost 5 bases and the J segment 3 bases; nucleotides outside the gene matches: 11. The CDR3 sequence is 16 residues long. This CDR3 is CASSGSSGTDDYEQYF. The CDR3 nucleotides are TGTGCCAGTAGTGGTTCTAGCGGGACCGATGACTACGAGCAGTACTTC.

This clonotype was counted only a few times. The V gene is TRBV27, the J gene TRBJ2-6; no clear D. Germline CDR1 MNHEY, CDR2 SMNVEV (reference sequence). Trimming removed 5 bases from V and 0 bases from J, with 8 bases in between. The CDR3 contains 15 residues. The CDR3 sequence is CASSRIYSGANVLTF. The CDR3 DNA reads as TGTGCCAGCAGTCGGATCTACTCTGGGGCCAACGTCCTGACTTTC.

This clonotype appeared many times. V gene TRBV6-1 combines with J gene TRBJ1-3; D is uncertain. The CDR3 is made up of 16 amino acids. The germline V and J ends were trimmed by 3 bases and 2 bases, with 14 bases remaining between them. Germline values: CDR1 MNHNS, CDR2 SASEGT. The CDR3 here is CASSEVEGTTGNTIYF. DNA for the CDR3: TGTGCCAGCAGTGAGGTGGAGGGTACAACTGGAAACACCATATATTTT.

The gene calls are TRBV7-9 and TRBJ2-5, with D unclear. The V gene lost 5 bases and the J gene lost 2 bases, with 6 bases spanning the gap. The germline V gene has CDR1 SEHNR and CDR2 FQNEAQ (reference sequence). This CDR3 has 12 amino acids. This CDR3 reads CASSLQQETQYF. The CDR3 nucleotides read TGTGCCAGCAGCCTACAGCAAGAGACCCAGTACTTC.

This clonotype was seen repeatedly, ten times or more. This rearrangement joins TRBV12-3 or TRBV12-4 to TRBJ2-4; 12 nucleotides align to TRBD2. V dropped 6 bases and J dropped 8; count of bases not matched to a gene: 14. This CDR3 spans 17 amino acids. As DNA, the CDR3 is TGTGCCAGCAGCCAAGGACTAGCGGGGAGCAGCTCCGACATTCAGTACTTC. This encodes CASSQGLAGSSSDIQYF.

This clonotype was counted at least ten times. The chain combines TRBV5-1 with TRBJ2-1; TRBD1 aligns across 7 bases. In germline, CDR1 is SGHRS, CDR2 YFSETQ. The V segment lost 3 bases and the J segment 6 bases; nucleotides outside the gene matches: 9. There are 15 residues in the CDR3. The CDR3 nucleotides read TGCGCCAGCAGCTCCTCCGGGACAGCTACCAATGAGCAGTTCTTC. Its translation: CASSSSGTATNEQFF.

This clonotype has ten or more counts. This chain uses TRBV5-1 with TRBJ1-1, with 7 bases identical to TRBD1. This CDR3 is 15 amino acids long. In germline, CDR1 is SGHRS, CDR2 YFSETQ. After removal of 2 bases from V and 5 bases from J, the junction contained 9 bases not matched to a gene. The CDR3, as DNA: TGCGCCAGCAGCTTCGCGGGGACAGTTCAAACTGAAGCTTTCTTT. It encodes CASSFAGTVQTEAFF.

This clonotype was observed at least ten times. The chain joins TRBV29-1 to TRBJ2-3, with no clear D. The V end lost 3 bases, the J end lost 0 bases, and 10 bases lay between the germline ends. The V gene's germline CDR1 is SQVTM and CDR2 ANQGSEA. The CDR3 consists of 14 residues. The CDR3 loop reads CSVEVDTSTDTQYF. CDR3 in DNA: TGCAGCGTTGAGGTAGACACTAGCACAGATACGCAGTATTTT.

This clonotype was detected many times. The V gene is TRBV12-3 or TRBV12-4, the J gene TRBJ1-6; no definite D call. The CDR3 is 14 amino acids. V was cut by 7 bases and J by 9 bases, with 16 bases left in between. For the CDR3, the DNA is TGTGCCAGCATCGGATCCGGGCCACCTTCACCCCTCCACTTT. Residues: CASIGSGPPSPLHF.

This clonotype was picked up a small number of times. The chain carries TRBV5-1 and TRBJ2-7; TRBD2 matches 14 bases. This CDR3 has 16 amino acids. J was trimmed by 6 bases and V by 4 bases; bases with no gene match: 9. Germline CDR1 SGHRS, CDR2 YFSETQ. CDR3 amino acids: CASSPGTSGSLGEQYF. The CDR3 nucleotides read TGCGCCAGCAGCCCAGGGACTAGCGGGAGTTTGGGCGAGCAGTACTTC.

This clonotype is labeled as large. The rearrangement joins TRBV4-2 to TRBJ2-2; unclear D gene. Germline CDR1 reads LGHNA; CDR2 reads YNFKEQ. Trimming left V 8 bases short and J 0 bases short, with 10 bases between. CDR3 size: 14 residues. This CDR3 is CASERAPNTGELFF. CDR3 DNA sequence: TGTGCCAGCGAAAGAGCGCCGAACACCGGGGAGCTGTTTTTT.

The genes are TRBV5-4 and TRBJ2-3, with D perhaps matching TRBD1 (5 bases). V lost 2 bases to trimming and J lost 3 bases, with 10 bases between them. This CDR3 contains 14 residues. The germline V gene has CDR1 SGHNT and CDR2 YYREEE (reference sequence). CDR3 loop: CASSLRRGTDTQYF. The CDR3 DNA reads as TGTGCCAGCAGCTTACGAAGGGGAACAGATACGCAGTATTTT.

Ten or more counts support this clonotype. This chain links TRBV5-1 with TRBJ2-7, with TRBD2 identical over 13 bases. Germline values: CDR1 SGHRS, CDR2 YFSETQ. Germline trimming cut 4 bases from V and 2 bases from J; bases unmatched to any gene: 3. CDR3 length equals 15 residues. CDR3 loop: CASSRTSGGTYEQYF. DNA of the CDR3: TGCGCCAGCAGCAGGACTAGCGGGGGTACCTACGAGCAGTACTTC.

By sample fraction, this clonotype is medium-sized. The V and J genes are TRBV7-2 and TRBJ2-1, with 10 bases fitting TRBD2. Looked up from germline, CDR1 is SGHTA and CDR2 is FQGNSA. V was clipped by 5 bases and J by 0 bases; unmatched bases: 4. CDR3 length: 16 residues. The CDR3 reads CASSRLAGGSYNEQFF. CDR3 nucleotide sequence: TGTGCCAGCAGCCGACTAGCGGGCGGCTCCTACAATGAGCAGTTCTTC.

The sample holds many counts of this clonotype. V is TRBV19 and J is TRBJ2-3, with D unclear. This CDR3 comprises 14 residues. The germline CDR1 and CDR2 sequences are LNHDA and SQIVND (reference sequence). Trimming took off 8 bases at V and 0 bases at J, with 12 bases between the two ends. The CDR3 DNA sequence: TGTGCCAGTGCCTCTTGGGGAAGCACAGATACGCAGTATTTT. This codes for CASASWGSTDTQYF.

This clonotype has ten or more counts. V gene TRBV18 combines with J gene TRBJ1-5; D perhaps matches TRBD1 (5 bases). Germline lookup yields CDR1 KGHSH and CDR2 LQKENI. Trimming took 4 bases from V and 5 from J, leaving 12 bases between them. This CDR3 contains 14 residues. CDR3 region: CASSQGRADQPQHF. Here the CDR3 DNA reads TGTGCCAGCTCACAGGGCAGGGCGGATCAGCCCCAGCATTTT.

This clonotype has a handful of counts. The rearrangement uses TRBV7-9 and TRBJ2-5; 8 bases align to TRBD1. Per germline, CDR1 SEHNR and CDR2 FQNEAQ (reference sequence). Trimming cost V 4 bases and J 5 bases; bases outside gene matches: 6. The length of the CDR3 is 14 residues. The CDR3 sequence: CASSSRTGMETQYF. CDR3 nucleotides: TGTGCCAGCAGCTCCCGGACAGGGATGGAGACCCAGTACTTC. The full variable domain, in which reference TRBV7-9 and TRBJ2-5 provide the parts outside the CDR3, is DTGVSQNPRHKITKRGQNVTFRCDPISEHNRLYWYRQTLGQGPEFLTYFQNEAQLEKSRLLSDRFSAERPKGSFSTLEIQRTEQGDSAMYLCASSSRTGMETQYFGPGTRLLVL.

In this sample, this clonotype turned up many times. This chain connects TRBV7-3 to TRBJ1-1; D is undetermined. This CDR3 has 14 residues. Germline assignment: CDR1 SGHTA and CDR2 FQGTGA. Trimming stripped 4 bases from V and 4 bases from J, with 13 bases between. The chain's CDR3 is CASSSLGVGTEAFF. The CDR3 DNA reads as TGTGCCAGCAGCTCCCTAGGTGTTGGCACTGAAGCTTTCTTT.

This clonotype has ten or more counts. V and J are TRBV10-1 and TRBJ1-2, with 7 bases identical to TRBD1. In germline, CDR1 is WNHNN, CDR2 SYGVQD (reference sequence). The CDR3 spans 14 residues. The junction had 9 bases not matched to a gene; V was cut back by 7 bases and J by 4 bases. The CDR3 reads CASTRDSKFYGYTF. The CDR3 nucleotides read TGCGCCAGCACCCGGGACAGCAAATTCTATGGCTACACCTTC.